This T cell receptor (beta chain) was identified during a study of blood T cell repertoires in COVID-19. Deletions cut 1 base from V and 2 bases from J, with 10 bases between. Germline loops: CDR1 SGHRS, CDR2 YFSETQ. The CDR3 spans 16 residues. TCRdb's copy holds only in-frame clones and misses some; the assay was immunoSEQ multiplex PCR. The sample shows more than 45,000 clones, about 90% of them seen only once. The sequence came from a woman at least 80 years old with COVID-19, enrolled during active disease. Sequencing was done on a sample of peripheral blood. This chain joins TRBV5-1 and TRBJ2-6; possible D gene TRBD1, 6 bases. In nucleotides, the CDR3 is TGCGCCAGCAGCTTGCCCCCAGGGGCTGGGGCCAACGTCCTGACTTTC. Translated: CASSLPPGAGANVLTF.